This TCR beta chain was sequenced in a study of T cell repertoires in cytomegalovirus infection. The overall study: It can be stated that public TCR beta signatures indicated CMV infection as well as a matching HLA type.

This clonotype showed up just a few times. Germline V gives CDR1 KGHDR, CDR2 SFDVKD. The CDR3 covers 12 residues. V lost 3 bases, J lost 3 bases, and 5 bases lay in between. TCRdb reprocessed the reads with MiXCR, giving one entry per CDR3 protein. Among a few hundred thousand distinct CDR3 sequences listed, approximately 15% were seen once. Specimen: CD8+ T cells from PBMCs. The receptor comes from a human donor in good health (CMV status not recorded). Some clones in this sample may be carry-over from other donors' samples. The rearrangement uses TRBV24-1 and TRBJ2-7; D remains unclear. This chain's CDR3 is CATSDENYEQYF. CDR3 bases: TGTGCCACCAGTGATGAGAACTACGAGCAGTACTTC.